Shown below are 2 T cell receptor beta chains from a single sample sequenced in a study of cytomegalovirus exposure and HLA in healthy donors. Both 60 Vbeta primers and 13 Jbeta primers went into the PCR. Method: immunoSEQ multiplex PCR; TCRdb's copy keeps in-frame clones and lacks some. Altogether more than 90,000 clones are present, roughly 80% being singletons, with the ten largest covering approximately 0.8%. The sample consisted of PBMCs. The source of these receptors is a woman aged 55-75 years in good health and CMV-seronegative.

The chain joins TRBV5-4 to TRBJ2-2; 12 bases fit TRBD2. The germline CDR1 and CDR2 sequences are SGHNT and YYREEE (reference sequence). The CDR3 spans 16 residues. V shed 4 bases and J 4 bases; nucleotides not matched to a gene: 5. CDR3 bases: TGTGCCAGCAGCACCCCGGGACTAGCGGGCACCGGGGAGCTGTTTTTT. The encoded protein is CASSTPGLAGTGELFF.

The chain carries TRBV7-8 and TRBJ2-1, with TRBD2 identical over 9 bases. Germline-derived CDR1 and CDR2 are SGHVS and FQNEAQ. The CDR3 is made up of 21 amino acids. Trimming cost V 0 bases and J 8 bases; bases outside gene matches: 23. The CDR3 nucleotides read TGTGCCAGCAGCTTAGCGACTCCCGGGGCGGGAGGGGTAAAGGTGTGGGATGAGCAGTTCTTC. It codes for CASSLATPGAGGVKVWDEQFF.